The text below deals with one TCR beta chain. The antigen is not known. Total RNA was isolated from each sample in quantities of at least 5 micrograms. This entry is derived from a study of blood T cells in healthy people across ages. General observations from the study: The recorded TCR beta diversity per million T cells decreased in a roughly linear manner with age.

Sample-barcoded 5' priming and a J-beta primer mix drove a second PCR of 7 to 11 cycles. TCRdb fed the 5' RACE reads into MiXCR, producing one record per CDR3 protein. The table has some 780,000 distinct CDR3 sequences, approximately 60% seen once. Germline values: CDR1 SQVTM, CDR2 ANQGSEA. The CDR3 has 11 residues. The V gene lost 4 bases and the J gene lost 3 bases, with 3 bases spanning the gap. The chain links TRBV29-1 to TRBJ2-2; D is unresolved. The TCR was taken from a man aged 40-55 years in good health. The specimen sequenced was blood. The CDR3 sequence is CSVGDTGELFF. The CDR3 bases are TGCAGCGTTGGAGACACCGGGGAGCTGTTTTTT.